The 16 T cell receptor beta chains presented below share a single source sample, sequenced in a study of cytomegalovirus exposure and HLA in healthy donors. A multiplex PCR was run with 60 Vbeta primers and 13 Jbeta primers. Sequencing was performed with immunoSEQ multiplex PCR; in TCRdb, only in-frame clones are kept and a portion is missing. The data show fewer than 140,000 clones, roughly two thirds seen once. Sequenced sample: PBMCs. These receptors were collected from a female donor in good health and CMV-seronegative.

The chain joins TRBV7-9 to TRBJ2-1; TRBD1 aligns across 7 bases. Trimming at V came to 5 bases and at J to 6 bases, leaving 10 bases not matched to a gene. The CDR3 has 15 residues. Germline loops: CDR1 SEHNR, CDR2 FQNEAQ (reference sequence). The CDR3 reads CASSTRQGLGNEQFF. The CDR3 bases are TGTGCCAGCAGCACCCGACAGGGATTGGGCAATGAGCAGTTCTTC.

V gene TRBV9 combines with J gene TRBJ1-2; D ambiguous. Germline values: CDR1 SGDLS, CDR2 YYNGEE. This CDR3 has 15 amino acids. V lost 2 bases and J lost 0, with 11 bases in between. Here the CDR3 reads CASSVTQAPNYGYTF. The CDR3 DNA reads TGTGCCAGCAGCGTTACCCAAGCCCCTAACTATGGCTACACCTTC. Full variable domain (outside the CDR3, taken from reference TRBV9 and TRBJ1-2): DSGVTQTPKHLITATGQRVTLRCSPRSGDLSVYWYQQSLDQGLQFLIQYYNGEERAKGNILERFSAQQFPDLHSELNLSSLELGDSALYFCASSVTQAPNYGYTFGSGTRLTVV.

A few counts support this clone. The chain joins TRBV6-6 to TRBJ2-7; 9 bases align to TRBD1. The ends lost 4 bases at V and 0 bases at J; junction bases unmatched: 4. Germline-derived CDR1 and CDR2 are MNHNY and SVGAGI (reference sequence). CDR3 length: 15 residues. The CDR3 DNA follows: TGTGCCAGCAGTTCCGAGGACAGGGGCTCCTACGAGCAGTACTTC. Protein sequence: CASSSEDRGSYEQYF.

J is TRBJ2-1 and V is TRBV7-9, with D perhaps matching TRBD1 (6 bases). In germline, CDR1 is SEHNR, CDR2 FQNEAQ (reference sequence). CDR3 length: 15 amino acids. Trimming removed 5 bases at V and 10 bases at J, with 21 bases between. CDR3 amino acids: CASSLAWDTAPEQFF. The CDR3 DNA reads TGTGCCAGCAGCCTGGCCTGGGACACAGCCCCGGAGCAGTTCTTC.

The V and J genes are TRBV10-1 and TRBJ2-5; perhaps TRBD1 as D (5 bases). The closer fit of TRBJ2-7 to the DNA end suggests the J call may be wrong. The germline V gene encodes CDR1 WNHNN and CDR2 SYGVQD (reference sequence). The CDR3 is 16 residues long. The CDR3 region has the DNA TGCGCCAGCAGTGAGTCGGTCGACAGACCTTCCTACGAGCAGTACTTC. This translates into CASSESVDRPSYEQYF.

The chain is built from TRBV28 and TRBJ2-7, with 9 bases lining up with TRBD1. The J segment lost 7 bases and the V segment lost 6 bases, leaving 10 bases of the junction unmatched. The CDR3 is 14 amino acids. Germline CDR1 is MDHEN and CDR2 is SYDVKM. The CDR3 region is CASRVQGAGGEQYF. DNA of the CDR3: TGTGCCAGCAGGGTACAGGGGGCGGGTGGTGAGCAGTACTTC.

This chain joins TRBV2 and TRBJ1-2, with D possibly being TRBD1 (6 bases). The germline V gene has CDR1 SNHLY and CDR2 FYNNEI. CDR3 length equals 12 residues. Deletions cut 6 bases from V and 6 bases from J, with 11 bases between. The CDR3 loop is CASRVNRDGYTF. The CDR3 nucleotides read TGTGCCAGCAGAGTTAACAGGGATGGCTACACCTTC.

This clone was picked up a small number of times. The V and J genes are TRBV7-3 and TRBJ2-1, with 12 bases fitting TRBD1. CDR1 SGHTA and CDR2 FQGTGA come from the germline V gene. The CDR3 consists of 17 residues. Losses at the gene ends were 4 bases for V and 4 bases for J; bases not matched to a gene: 8. The CDR3 nucleotides read TGTGCCAGCAGCTCGGGAGGGACAGGGGGCCAATACAATGAGCAGTTCTTC. Protein product: CASSSGGTGGQYNEQFF.

This chain links TRBV6-4 with TRBJ2-4; TRBD1 matches at 9 bases. The CDR3 has 15 residues. V shed 8 bases, J shed 6 bases, and the junction held 11 bases outside the gene matches. Looked up from germline, CDR1 is MRHNA and CDR2 is SNTAGT. Written as DNA, the CDR3 is TGTGCCAGCGGGGGACAGGGAGAGGGCTCAAACATTCAGTACTTC. Translated: CASGGQGEGSNIQYF.

This rearrangement joins TRBV9 to TRBJ2-6; D perhaps matches TRBD2 (6 bases). CDR3 size: 17 residues. Germline V gene lookup returns CDR1 SGDLS and CDR2 YYNGEE. The V and J ends lost 3 bases and 0 bases respectively, with 13 bases between them. DNA for the CDR3: TGTGCCAGCAGCGCCGCAGCGGGCGGCTCTGGGGCCAACGTCCTGACTTTC. It codes for CASSAAAGGSGANVLTF.

The chain joins TRBV10-1 to TRBJ2-1, with a weak D call TRBD2 (5 bases). This CDR3 spans 14 amino acids. The V end was cut by 3 bases, the J end by 0 bases, with 6 bases between. CDR1 WNHNN and CDR2 SYGVQD come from the germline V gene (reference sequence). DNA for the CDR3: TGCGCCAGCAGTGATGCGGGCTCCTACAATGAGCAGTTCTTC. Protein product: CASSDAGSYNEQFF.

DNA for the CDR3: TGCGCCAGCAGCTTGGCGGGAACCGGCACTGAAGCTTTCTTT. Translation gives CASSLAGTGTEAFF. The chain carries TRBV5-1 and TRBJ1-1, with D unclear. In germline, CDR1 is SGHRS, CDR2 YFSETQ. Between the trimmed V and J ends, which lost 0 bases and 4 bases, there was a span of 10 bases. This CDR3 contains 14 residues. The variable domain in full, completed from reference TRBV5-1 and TRBJ1-1, reads KAGVTQTPRYLIKTRGQQVTLSCSPISGHRSVSWYQQTPGQGLQFLFEYFSETQRNKGNFPGRFSGRQFSNSRSEMNVSTLELGDSALYLCASSLAGTGTEAFFGQGTRLTVV.

The V gene is TRBV9, the J gene TRBJ1-3; D is unclear. Trimming took 0 bases from V and 9 from J, leaving 10 bases between them. Germline CDR1 SGDLS, CDR2 YYNGEE. The CDR3 is made up of 13 amino acids. In DNA, the CDR3 is TGTGCCAGCAGCGTAGCTGGCCAAAGCACCATATATTTT. It encodes CASSVAGQSTIYF.

The chain recombines TRBV6-1 with TRBJ2-1; 10 positions match TRBD2. Germline assignment: CDR1 MNHNS and CDR2 SASEGT. The CDR3 is 15 amino acids. The ends lost 6 bases at V and 5 bases at J; junction bases unmatched: 7. CDR3 amino acids: CASRRAGGPNNEQFF. CDR3 nucleotides: TGTGCCAGCAGGAGAGCGGGAGGGCCCAACAATGAGCAGTTCTTC.

V gene TRBV28 combines with J gene TRBJ2-3; TRBD1 matches 11 bases. The CDR3 consists of 17 residues. V was pared by 6 bases and J by 5 bases, with 13 bases of the junction left unmatched. Germline V lookup: CDR1 MDHEN, CDR2 SYDVKM. This chain's CDR3 is CASSTINPGQGGDTQYF. The DNA of the CDR3 is TGTGCCAGCAGCACCATCAACCCGGGACAGGGGGGAGATACGCAGTATTTT.

The J gene is TRBJ2-7, the V gene TRBV20-1; D not resolved. The V gene lost 3 bases and the J gene lost 4 bases, with 7 bases spanning the gap. Looked up from germline, CDR1 is DFQATT and CDR2 is SNEGSKA (reference sequence). The CDR3 runs 11 residues. The CDR3 bases are TGCAGTGCTAGTACCGGGTACGAGCAGTACTTC. Protein product: CSASTGYEQYF.